The clone carrying this T cell receptor beta chain was recorded many times. Its antigen is not known. Known numbers of the T cell clone KT2 were added to PBMC. Fixed numbers of PBMC received varying amounts of KT2 cells. Trimming cost V 6 bases and J 1 base, with 7 bases left between them. This CDR3 has 12 amino acids. Per the germline V gene, CDR1 is MDHEN and CDR2 is SYDVKM. Each cDNA got a UMI-containing oligo ligated at its 3' end. The first PCR ran 3 to 5 cycles with an equimolar RC1.1 and RC1.2 beta primer mix. TCRdb analysed the UMI-ligation and nested PCR reads with MiXCR anew, one entry per CDR3 protein. The sample lists 30,000 or so distinct CDR3 sequences, 6% to 8% seen once, with around 14% in the top ten. This sample was included in a study of quantifying T cell responses using KT2 cells. Study summary: TCR alpha and beta constant-region primers primed reverse transcription of RNA. Study-level results: Very high KT2 spike-in numbers caused saturation in KT2 sequence detection. KT2 clone alpha and beta sequence counts scaled linearly with input KT2 cell number.

The source is a human donor. Sequenced: PBMCs spiked with cells of the T cell clone KT2. This chain uses TRBV28 with TRBJ2-7; D remains ambiguous. The CDR3 loop reads CASSQTSYEQYF. In DNA form, the CDR3 reads TGTGCCAGCAGCCAGACTTCCTACGAGCAGTACTTC.